The 3 T cell receptor beta chains reported below all come from one sample, sequenced in a study of CD8 T cells in ankylosing spondylitis (dated by TCRdb to 2017 to 2019). Study-wide conclusions, independent of this receptor: Blood from ankylosing spondylitis patients appeared to be characterized by a TCR beta motif composed of 7 to 9 highly homologous amino acid variants.

Receptor libraries were prepared by 5' RACE. The sequencer was an Illumina HiSeq 2500. TCRdb cleaned the public reads at Q25 with fastp, built clones with MiXCR and kept in-frame beta chains. Rows with one shared CDR3 protein collapse into an entry with the most common genes and DNA. This sample lists hundreds of thousands of distinct CDR3 sequences; around 11% were detected once. Just over 0.5% of the sample is held by the ten biggest clonotypes. Their antigens are not known. The sequenced sample was blood, either unsorted or a sorted T cell fraction (not recorded which). The receptors shown here come from a male donor with ankylosing spondylitis.

This clonotype has a count of ten or more. This sequence joins TRBV20-1 and TRBJ2-3, with TRBD2 identical over 9 bases. Germline trimming cut 5 bases from V and 2 bases from J; bases unmatched to any gene: 8. Germline values: CDR1 DFQATT, CDR2 SNEGSKA (reference sequence). CDR3 length: 15 amino acids. CDR3 protein: CSAQTSGRLTDTQYF. CDR3 nucleotides: TGCAGTGCTCAGACTAGCGGACGACTCACAGATACGCAGTATTTT.

Worth noting for this clonotype: This clone may be a read error of a much larger clone one base away. The chain carries TRBV29-1 and TRBJ2-5; TRBD2 agrees at 8 bases. The trim removed 6 bases at V and 2 bases at J, leaving 2 bases unmatched. The CDR3 sequence is 12 residues long. Germline CDR1 SQVTM, CDR2 ANQGSEA. The CDR3 DNA is TGCAGCGTAGTAGCGGGGCAAGAGACCCAGTACTTC. Translated, it gives CSVVAGQETQYF.

V is TRBV19 and J is TRBJ1-5, with D perhaps matching TRBD1 (6 bases). The CDR3 sequence is 16 residues long. The V end was cut by 3 bases, the J end by 0 bases, with 12 bases between. Germline CDR1 and CDR2: LNHDA and SQIVND (reference sequence). This CDR3 is CASSIPGADSNQPQHF. The DNA for the CDR3 is TGTGCCAGTAGTATCCCGGGGGCGGATAGCAATCAGCCCCAGCATTTT.